A single sample gave rise to the 8 T cell receptor beta chains below, sequenced in a study of vaccination and CD4 T cells after COVID-19. Treatment specified: approximately nine-day PBMC culture with coronavirus spike peptide pools or control peptides (ViraFEST assay). Antigens for these TCRs are unknown. An Oncomine TCR Beta short-read assay was used to sequence the DNA from cultured CD4+ T cells. TCRdb itself ran the PCR reads through MiXCR, one entry per CDR3 protein. The sample comprises about 15,000 distinct CDR3 sequences, about 45% of which are singletons, and roughly 8.7% rests with the top ten. The source material was CD4+ T cells from blood, cultured in vitro. The receptors shown here come from a human donor who had recovered from COVID-19.

This clonotype appeared a few times. The chain carries TRBV2 and TRBJ2-1, with D possibly matching TRBD2 (5 bases). This CDR3 has 14 amino acids. The V gene's germline CDR1 is SNHLY and CDR2 FYNNEI. Trimming cost V 8 bases and J 4 bases, with 15 bases left between them. CDR3 nucleotides: TGTGCCAGCTCCTCAGCTAGCTTTTACAATGAGCAGTTCTTC. Protein product: CASSSASFYNEQFF.

V and J are TRBV12-3 or TRBV12-4 and TRBJ1-3; 8 bases align to TRBD1. After removal of 6 bases from V and 4 bases from J, the junction contained 5 bases not matched to a gene. The CDR3 has 14 amino acids. CDR3 residues: CASRPTGGGNTIYF. In nucleotides, the CDR3 is TGTGCCAGCAGGCCTACAGGGGGAGGAAACACCATATATTTT.

The V call is TRBV20-1, the J call TRBJ2-7; D might be TRBD1 (5 bases). The CDR3 runs 15 residues. Germline CDR1 reads DFQATT; CDR2 reads SNEGSKA (reference sequence). V was shortened by 0 bases and J by 0 bases, with 12 bases between the two germline ends. The CDR3 DNA reads TGCAGTGCTAGAGATGGGGCCAGAAGCTCCTACGAGCAGTACTTC. Protein: CSARDGARSSYEQYF.

The rearrangement links TRBV5-1 to TRBJ2-5, with TRBD1 matching 8 bases. The CDR3 is 15 amino acids. Trimming at V came to 2 bases and at J to 5 bases, leaving 8 bases not matched to a gene. Germline CDR1 is SGHRS and CDR2 is YFSETQ. The CDR3 region has the DNA TGCGCCAGCAGCTTTGGACAGGGTGGTGGGGAGACCCAGTACTTC. Protein sequence: CASSFGQGGGETQYF.

The J gene is TRBJ1-1, the V gene TRBV19; 8 bases match TRBD1. CDR1 LNHDA and CDR2 SQIVND come from the germline V gene (reference sequence). V dropped 6 bases and J dropped 3; count of bases not matched to a gene: 12. There are 16 residues in the CDR3. The CDR3 here is CASRSWGDRQDTEAFF. The CDR3 DNA follows: TGTGCCAGTAGGTCTTGGGGGGACAGGCAGGACACTGAAGCTTTCTTT. Using reference TRBV19 and TRBJ1-1 for the parts outside the CDR3, the full variable domain is DGGITQSPKYLFRKEGQNVTLSCEQNLNHDAMYWYRQDPGQGLRLIYYSQIVNDFQKGDIAEGYSVSREKKESFPLTVTSAQKNPTAFYLCASRSWGDRQDTEAFFGQGTRLTVV.

This rearrangement joins TRBV9 to TRBJ2-5; D is unresolved. The CDR3 sequence is 13 residues long. Germline loops: CDR1 SGDLS, CDR2 YYNGEE. Trimming pared 1 base from V and 5 bases from J, leaving 9 bases between. The CDR3 region has the DNA TGTGCCAGCAGCGTAAGCCTTGAGGAGACCCAGTACTTC. This translates into CASSVSLEETQYF.

This clonotype occurred a few times. The chain is built from TRBV6-1 and TRBJ1-5; D not certain. V shed 7 bases and J shed 7 bases, with 8 bases lying between them. This CDR3 is built from 11 residues. Germline V gives CDR1 MNHNS, CDR2 SASEGT. The CDR3 DNA reads as TGTGCCAGCAATCAGTACCAGCCCCAGCATTTT. Protein product: CASNQYQPQHF.

The chain carries TRBV27 and TRBJ2-1, with 10 positions matching TRBD2. CDR3 length: 15 residues. V shed 6 bases and J 5 bases; nucleotides not matched to a gene: 7. The germline gives CDR1 MNHEY, CDR2 SMNVEV (reference sequence). The CDR3 protein is CASRSILAGDNEQFF. The CDR3, as DNA: TGTGCCAGCAGATCCATCCTAGCGGGAGACAATGAGCAGTTCTTC.